This is a list of T cell receptor beta chains from one sample in a study of human T cells and chemical hapten exposure. TCRdb re-called the RACE reads through MiXCR, storing one row per CDR3 protein. The sample contains about 130,000 distinct CDR3 sequences, more than 7.5% of which appear only once. Material: whole blood. The receptors here all came from a male donor in good health. Some clones in this sample may be carry-over from other donors' samples. Both conserved end residues are part of each CDR3. Each record gives: clone size, D gene, V gene, J gene, CDR3 DNA, CDR3 protein. D genes are given only for firm matches. The size of a clone is reported for some rows only, either as once, few or many, or as a class for expanded clones.

few	TRBD1	TRBV11-3	TRBJ2-1	TGTGCCAGCAGCTTCGAAGGAGGACAGGGCTACAATGAGCAGTTCTTC	CASSFEGGQGYNEQFF
many	TRBD2	TRBV12-3/TRBV12-4	TRBJ2-5	TGTGCCAGCAGCTCAATAGCGGGGGGGCCGGAGACCCAGTACTTC	CASSSIAGGPETQYF
few	.	TRBV20-1	TRBJ2-6	TGCAGTGCTAGAGATGGGCAGAGAACCTCTGGGGCCAACGTCCTGACTTTC	CSARDGQRTSGANVLTF
few	.	TRBV7-8	TRBJ1-4	TGTGCCAGCAGCTTAGGGGACTTGGGGGAAAAACTGTTTTTT	CASSLGDLGEKLFF
.	.	TRBV29-1	TRBJ1-1	TGCAGCGTTACGGGACGGGAGAACACTGAAGCTTTCTTT	CSVTGRENTEAFF
few	.	TRBV5-5	TRBJ2-2	TGTGCCAGCAGCTTGATCCTAGTCAACGGGGAGCTGTTTTTT	CASSLILVNGELFF
few	.	TRBV20-1	TRBJ2-2	TGCAGTGCTCCGAAACCGGGACAAGGAGGTACCGGGGAGCTGTTTTTT	CSAPKPGQGGTGELFF
many	TRBD1	TRBV7-6	TRBJ2-3	TGTGCCAGCAGCTCGCCCCGACAGGGGGCTAGCACAGATACGCAGTATTTT	CASSSPRQGASTDTQYF
.	.	TRBV6-6	TRBJ1-6	TGTGCCAGCAGTTCCGACAGGATTAATTCACCCCTCCACTTT	CASSSDRINSPLHF
few	.	TRBV7-2	TRBJ2-1	TGTGCCAGCAGCCCCATTTATGAGCAGTTCTTC	CASSPIYEQFF
.	.	TRBV28	TRBJ1-1	TGTGCCAGCAGTTTGGGGCCAGGGGCGGGCGCTTTCTTT	CASSLGPGAGAFF
.	.	TRBV6-1	TRBJ1-3	TGTGCCAGCAGTGAAAAGGCAGGAGGAAACACCATATATTTT	CASSEKAGGNTIYF
few	TRBD2	TRBV12-3/TRBV12-4	TRBJ2-7	TGTGCCAGCAGATCAGGACTAGCGCGGGGAGAGCAGTACTTC	CASRSGLARGEQYF
many	TRBD1	TRBV14	TRBJ2-3	TGTGCCAGCAGCCAAGCTACAGGGGGCGGATACTCCACAGATACGCAGTATTTT	CASSQATGGGYSTDTQYF
few	TRBD2	TRBV5-6	TRBJ2-5	TGTGCCAGCAGCTGGGGGACTAGCGGACAAGAGACCCAGTACTTC	CASSWGTSGQETQYF
few	.	TRBV10-3	TRBJ2-5	TGTGCCATCAGTGAGCGTGCCACCCCCCGAGAGACCCAGTACTTC	CAISERATPRETQYF
many	.	TRBV5-1	TRBJ1-2	TGCGCCAGCAGCCCGTCATGGGGGGGAGCTAACTATGGCTACACCTTC	CASSPSWGGANYGYTF
.	TRBD1	TRBV12-3/TRBV12-4	TRBJ1-5	TGTGCCAGCGGGCGTTGGGACAGCAGCAATCAGCCCCAGCATTTT	CASGRWDSSNQPQHF
.	TRBD1	TRBV5-1	TRBJ2-5	TGCGCCAGCAGCTTTGGGGACAGGGCCCAAGAGACCCAGTACTTC	CASSFGDRAQETQYF
few	.	TRBV18	TRBJ2-7	TGTGCCAGCGCGACAACAGGGAGCTCCTACGAGCAGTACTTC	CASATTGSSYEQYF
.	.	TRBV4-1	TRBJ2-7	TGCGCCAGCAGCCAAGAAAGGGGCAGGGGACCCTCATACGAGCAGTACTTC	CASSQERGRGPSYEQYF
.	.	TRBV2	TRBJ2-6	TGTGCCAGCATCGCAAGCTCTGGGGCCAACGTCCTGACTTTC	CASIASSGANVLTF
.	.	TRBV20-1	TRBJ2-5	TGCAGTGCTAGAGATTGGGAGACCCAGTACTTC	CSARDWETQYF
.	TRBD1	TRBV12-3/TRBV12-4	TRBJ1-4	TGTGCCAGCACTCAGTACAGGACAGGGAATGAAAAACTGTTTTTT	CASTQYRTGNEKLFF
many	TRBD1	TRBV20-1	TRBJ1-1	TGCAGTGCTGCACAGGGGAATGAAGCTTTCTTT	CSAAQGNEAFF
.	.	TRBV12-5	TRBJ2-7	TGTGCTAGTGGTCCCCGAAGTTGGGAGCAGTACTTC	CASGPRSWEQYF
many	.	TRBV12-3/TRBV12-4	TRBJ2-4	TGTGCCAGCAGTTTAGTCCATCAAGCGACGGGACTCGCCAAAAACATTCAGTACTTC	CASSLVHQATGLAKNIQYF
.	.	TRBV2	TRBJ2-1	TGTGCCAGCAGTACTAGTAAGTTCTACAATGAGCAGTTCTTC	CASSTSKFYNEQFF
many	.	TRBV7-9	TRBJ1-6	TGTGCCAGCAGCTTAGGGGCAGGTAATTCACCCCTCCACTTT	CASSLGAGNSPLHF
many	TRBD2	TRBV6-5	TRBJ2-7	TGTGCCAGCAGTACGAGACTAGCGGGAGGCCACGAGCAGTACTTC	CASSTRLAGGHEQYF
few	.	TRBV5-1	TRBJ2-7	TGCGCCAGCAGCTTGGCCCACATTGCCCGACCGGGGACCTACGAGCAGTACTTC	CASSLAHIARPGTYEQYF
few	.	TRBV7-9	TRBJ2-1	TGTGCCAGCAGCTTATCCGACAATGAGCAGTTCTTC	CASSLSDNEQFF
.	TRBD2	TRBV12-5	TRBJ2-1	TGTGCTAGTGGTGGCGGGAGGGACAATGAGCAGTTCTTC	CASGGGRDNEQFF
many	TRBD2	TRBV5-1	TRBJ2-1	TGCGCCAGCAGCTTATCTAGCGGGGTACCCAATGAGCAGTTCTTC	CASSLSSGVPNEQFF
.	.	TRBV6-5	TRBJ1-1	TGTGCCAGCAGTTACAGTAAGGGCGGAAACACTGAAGCTTTCTTT	CASSYSKGGNTEAFF
.	TRBD1	TRBV10-3	TRBJ2-7	TGTGCCATCAGGGGGACAGACACCTACGAGCAGTACTTC	CAIRGTDTYEQYF
.	.	TRBV6-1	TRBJ2-5	TGTGCCAGCAGAGCCGGCGTCGTAGAGACCCAGTACTTC	CASRAGVVETQYF
.	.	TRBV10-3	TRBJ1-6	TGTGCCATCAGGTCAGGGGATCTCTCACCCCTCCACTTT	CAIRSGDLSPLHF
few	TRBD1	TRBV12-3/TRBV12-4	TRBJ2-7	TGTGCCAGCAGTCCAAGGGACAGGGCGAACAGTTACTTC	CASSPRDRANSYF
few	TRBD2	TRBV29-1	TRBJ2-7	TGCAGCGCCCGGGGGCGGGAGGGCTCCAACGAGCAGTACTTC	CSARGREGSNEQYF
many	.	TRBV20-1	TRBJ1-3	TGCAGTGCTAGGGGGGACATGAGCTCTGGAAACACCATATATTTT	CSARGDMSSGNTIYF
many	.	TRBV27	TRBJ1-5	TGTGCCAGCAGACAGGGATATAGCAATCAGCCCCAGCATTTT	CASRQGYSNQPQHF
many	TRBD1	TRBV20-1	TRBJ2-2	TGCAGTGCTACCGGGACAGGGGACACCGGGGAGCTGTTTTTT	CSATGTGDTGELFF
few	.	TRBV27	TRBJ2-1	TGTGCCAGCAAATCCGGGGTAAATGAGCAGTTCTTC	CASKSGVNEQFF
few	.	TRBV4-3	TRBJ1-2	TGCGCCAGCAGCCAAGATGGCCCGGGATCTATGGGCTACACCTTC	CASSQDGPGSMGYTF
many	.	TRBV12-5	TRBJ1-1	TGTGCTAGTGGTTTGGAAGCGAACACTGAAGCTTTCTTT	CASGLEANTEAFF
few	.	TRBV27	TRBJ2-4	TGTGCCAGCAGCCTGAGGGGCCGAGGAAGAGATTGGGCAAGCTTAGCCAAAAACATTCAGTACTTC	CASSLRGRGRDWASLAKNIQYF
many	.	TRBV20-1	TRBJ1-2	TGCAGTGCTAGTTCGGGAGGGTATGGCTACACCTTC	CSASSGGYGYTF
many	TRBD1	TRBV29-1	TRBJ1-1	TGCAGCGCATCCTGGACAGGGAGAACTGAAGCTTTCTTT	CSASWTGRTEAFF